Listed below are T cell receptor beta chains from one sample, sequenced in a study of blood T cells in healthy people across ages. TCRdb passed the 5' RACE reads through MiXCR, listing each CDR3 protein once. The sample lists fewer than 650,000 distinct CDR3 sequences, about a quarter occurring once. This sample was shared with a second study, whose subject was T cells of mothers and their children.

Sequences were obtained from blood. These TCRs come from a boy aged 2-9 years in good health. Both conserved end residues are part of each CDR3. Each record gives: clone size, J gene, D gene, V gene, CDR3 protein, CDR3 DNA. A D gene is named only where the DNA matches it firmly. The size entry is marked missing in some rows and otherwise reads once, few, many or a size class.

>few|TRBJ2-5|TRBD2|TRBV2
CASTPPSGREVPTGTQYF
TGTGCCAGCACTCCTCCCTCGGGGCGGGAGGTTCCCACCGGGACCCAGTACTTC
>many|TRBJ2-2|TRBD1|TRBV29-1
CSVTGTGATGELFF
TGCAGCGTGACCGGGACAGGGGCGACCGGGGAGCTGTTTTTT
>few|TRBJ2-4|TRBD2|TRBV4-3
CASSQRIAGAENIQYF
TGCGCCAGCAGCCAACGAATAGCGGGAGCAGAAAACATTCAGTACTTC
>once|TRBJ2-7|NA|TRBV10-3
CAISGASYEQYF
TGTGCCATCAGCGGCGCCTCCTACGAGCAGTACTTC
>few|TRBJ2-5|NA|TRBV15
CATSRDGGAEETQYF
TGTGCCACCAGCAGAGATGGGGGGGCCGAAGAGACCCAGTACTTC
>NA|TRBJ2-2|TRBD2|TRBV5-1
CASSPGTSGVWELFF
TGCGCCAGCAGCCCCGGGACTAGCGGGGTATGGGAGCTGTTTTTT
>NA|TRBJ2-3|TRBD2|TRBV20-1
CSAQYRDYTDTQYF
TGCAGTGCACAGTATAGGGACTACACAGATACGCAGTATTTT
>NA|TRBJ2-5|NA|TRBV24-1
CATSGGKETQYF
TGTGCCACCAGTGGGGGTAAAGAGACCCAGTACTTC
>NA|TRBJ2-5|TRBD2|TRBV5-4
CASSRGTSGRGPQETQYF
TGTGCCAGCAGCCGCGGGACTAGCGGGAGGGGCCCACAAGAGACCCAGTACTTC
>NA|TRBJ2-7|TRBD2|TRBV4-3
CASSQVFGTSAYEQYF
TGCGCCAGCAGCCAAGTTTTTGGGACTAGCGCCTACGAGCAGTACTTC